This section outlines one T cell receptor beta chain sequence together with its context. Its specificity is not known. Data came from immunoSEQ multiplex PCR; TCRdb stores just in-frame clones and leaves some out. This sample carries 150,000 or so clones, around nine tenths of them seen once, and the ten largest clones take 1.4%. This specimen comes from a study of cytomegalovirus exposure and HLA in healthy donors. Study at large: The 95 to 150 validation repertoires used the same platform as the roughly 670 first-cohort repertoires, a later analysis reported.

Study-wide results and caveats: Among TCR sequences, most were rare, though some public TCRs appeared in many donors. The listing of 150 to 200 TCR beta chains classed them as cytomegalovirus-associated.

Looked up from germline, CDR1 is SGHRS and CDR2 is YFSETQ. This CDR3 is 17 amino acids long. The V gene end was trimmed by 4 bases and the J gene end by 5 bases; junction bases not matched to a gene: 13. These donors were members of the approximately 120-subject validation cohort, a group separate from the approximately 700-subject first cohort. Sequenced material: PBMCs. The clonotype originates from a woman aged 30 to 39 in good health and CMV-seronegative. V usage is TRBV5-1 and J usage is TRBJ2-7, with 12 bases aligning to TRBD2. For the CDR3, the DNA is TGCGCCAGCAGCCCCCTCCCTAGCGGGGGGGAGTTACACGAGCAGTACTTC. Amino acids: CASSPLPSGGELHEQYF.